These T cell receptor beta chains were read from a single sample in a study of OX40 agonist ivuxolimab in advanced cancers. Method: immunoSEQ multiplex PCR; TCRdb's copy keeps in-frame clones and lacks some. Of more than 70,000 clones in the sample, roughly nine tenths were seen once. Sequenced material: CD4+ or CD8+ T cells sorted from blood, taken in a trial of the OX40 agonist ivuxolimab. These receptors came from an adult with an advanced solid tumor such as melanoma, head and neck, liver or kidney cancer. Both conserved end residues are part of each CDR3.

TRBV30 | CAWRGTPNNSPLHF
TRBV7-9 | CASSERVSTDTQYF
TRBV6-1 | CASSQTPNTEAFF
TRBV19 | CASIGLAGDTGELFF
TRBV6-4 | CASSDSMGGELFF
TRBV19 | CASSLGQGRTEAFF
TRBV28 | CASSPTALNTEAFF
TRBV30 | CAWSVSGFTEAFF
TRBV19 | CACSGQISNIQYF
TRBV7-2 | CASRRDIDTQYF
TRBV2 | CAVGTGNYEQYF
TRBV7-9 | CASSPRGGVPTDTQYF
TRBV11-2 | CASSPGQVDYEQYF
TRBV5-6 | CASSLVPTGGEQYF
TRBV15 | CATSDREIGELFF
TRBV7-9 | CASSSPRQGDTEAFF
TRBV7-8 | CASSLVGNTEAFF
TRBV7-9 | CASSQGQGAIAFF
TRBV6-1 | CASSEAIAGTGRTEAFF
TRBV10-2 | CASNLGGQTERGEKLFF
TRBV7-9 | CASSSYGGSGGWTDTQYF
TRBV11-3 | CASTTDTQETQYF
TRBV10-3 | CAILWGGGELFF
TRBV5-4 | CASTRGPGQSSGANVLTF
TRBV7-9 | CASSLLASTYEQYF
TRBV28 | CASQPDSNQPQHF
TRBV19 | CASRRTGFNTGELFF
TRBV5-4 | CASRSSDRANTGELFF
TRBV28 | CASSLNLADNTGELFF
TRBV6-1 | CASRRQGAGGYTF
TRBV7-9 | CASSLGLAVNDEQYF
TRBV2 | CASRVLPTARDEKLFF
TRBV14 | CASSPTGFNEKLFF
TRBV10-3 | CAISGGSNEQFF
TRBV5-1 | CASSLSRGANYGYTF
TRBV10-3 | CAISEGQGAWGYTF
TRBV4-2 | CASSQDLRNNSPLHF
TRBV5-4 | CASSLGAGRSTDTQYF
TRBV2 | CASSGDRGGQPQHF
TRBV5-1 | CASSLSPGNNQPQHF
TRBV28 | CASSRRGLEDEQYF
TRBV29-1 | CSATVGGSGNTIYF
TRBV14 | CASSQDLGGFSGYTF
TRBV29-1 | CSVAPRVGTEAFF
TRBV5-1 | CASTEGIEAFF
TRBV15 | CATSRTIETQYF
TRBV28 | CASGPAGREYEQYF
TRBV6-5 | CASSYSEAFF
TRBV30 | CAWSVEGWYTGELFF
TRBV6-5 | CASKSRRGSNYGYTF